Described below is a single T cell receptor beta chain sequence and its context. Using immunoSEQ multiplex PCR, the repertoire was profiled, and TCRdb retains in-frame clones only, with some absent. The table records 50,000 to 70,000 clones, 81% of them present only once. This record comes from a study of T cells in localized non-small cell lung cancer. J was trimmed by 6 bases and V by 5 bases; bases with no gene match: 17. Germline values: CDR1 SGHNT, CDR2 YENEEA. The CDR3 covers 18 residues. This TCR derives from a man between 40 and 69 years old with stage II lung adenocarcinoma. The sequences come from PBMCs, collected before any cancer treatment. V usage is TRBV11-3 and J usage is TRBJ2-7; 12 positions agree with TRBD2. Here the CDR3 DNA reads TGTGCCAGCAGCCCTCCCTCCCCGACTAGCGGGAGCGTCGTCGAGCAGTACTTC. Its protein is CASSPPSPTSGSVVEQYF.